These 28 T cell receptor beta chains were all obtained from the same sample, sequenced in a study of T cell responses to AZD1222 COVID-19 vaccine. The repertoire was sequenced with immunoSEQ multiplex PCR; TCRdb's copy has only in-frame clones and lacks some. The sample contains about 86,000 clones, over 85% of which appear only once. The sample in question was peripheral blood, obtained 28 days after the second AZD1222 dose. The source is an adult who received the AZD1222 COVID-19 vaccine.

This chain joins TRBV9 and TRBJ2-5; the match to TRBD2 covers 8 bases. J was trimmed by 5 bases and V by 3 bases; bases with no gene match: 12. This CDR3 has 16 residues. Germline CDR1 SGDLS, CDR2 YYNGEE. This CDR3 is CASSATSEGFRETQYF. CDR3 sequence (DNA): TGTGCCAGCAGCGCGACTAGCGAAGGCTTTCGGGAGACCCAGTACTTC.

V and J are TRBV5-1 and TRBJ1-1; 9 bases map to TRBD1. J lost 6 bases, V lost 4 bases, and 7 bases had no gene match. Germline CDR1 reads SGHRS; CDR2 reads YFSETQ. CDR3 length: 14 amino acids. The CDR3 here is CASSATGGEAEAFF. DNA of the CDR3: TGCGCCAGCAGCGCTACAGGGGGCGAGGCTGAAGCTTTCTTT.

CDR3: CASSRGGASGETQYF. The CDR3 coding sequence is TGCGCCAGCAGCCGAGGGGGCGCGTCGGGAGAGACCCAGTACTTC. The chain uses TRBV4-3 and TRBJ2-5; 7 bases are a match to TRBD1. Germline CDR1 reads LGHNA; CDR2 reads YSLEER. The CDR3 totals 15 residues. Trimming at V came to 4 bases and at J to 4 bases, leaving 9 bases not matched to a gene.

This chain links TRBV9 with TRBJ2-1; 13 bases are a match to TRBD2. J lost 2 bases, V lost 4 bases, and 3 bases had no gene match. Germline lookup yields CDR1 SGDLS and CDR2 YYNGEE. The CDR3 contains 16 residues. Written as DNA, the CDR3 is TGTGCCAGCAGCCCCACTAGCGGGGGGGCCTACAATGAGCAGTTCTTC. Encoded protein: CASSPTSGGAYNEQFF.

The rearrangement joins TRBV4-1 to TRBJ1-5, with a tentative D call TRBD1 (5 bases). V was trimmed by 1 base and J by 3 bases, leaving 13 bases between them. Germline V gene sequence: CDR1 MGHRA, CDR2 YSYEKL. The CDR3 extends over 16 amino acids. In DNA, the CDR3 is TGCGCCAGCAGCCAAGGGGCAGGGAGGGACAATCAGCCCCAGCATTTT. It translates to CASSQGAGRDNQPQHF.

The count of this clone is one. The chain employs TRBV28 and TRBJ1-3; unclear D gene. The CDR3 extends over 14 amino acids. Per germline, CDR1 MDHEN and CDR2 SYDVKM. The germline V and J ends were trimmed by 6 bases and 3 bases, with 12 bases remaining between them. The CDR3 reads CASSTDGIGNTIYF. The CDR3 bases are TGTGCCAGCAGCACGGACGGGATTGGAAACACCATATATTTT.

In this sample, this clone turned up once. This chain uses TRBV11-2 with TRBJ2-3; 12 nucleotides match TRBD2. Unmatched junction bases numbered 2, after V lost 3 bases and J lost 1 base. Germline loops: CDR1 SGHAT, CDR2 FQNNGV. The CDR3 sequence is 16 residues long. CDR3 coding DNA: TGTGCCAGCAGCTTTGGGACTAGCGGGCGCACAGATACGCAGTATTTT. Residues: CASSFGTSGRTDTQYF.

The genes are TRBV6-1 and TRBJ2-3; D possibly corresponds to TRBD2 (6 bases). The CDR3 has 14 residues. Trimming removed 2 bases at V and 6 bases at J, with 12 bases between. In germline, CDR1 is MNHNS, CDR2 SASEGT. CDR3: CASSELGGRDTQYF. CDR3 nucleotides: TGTGCCAGCAGTGAATTGGGGGGTCGGGATACGCAGTATTTT.

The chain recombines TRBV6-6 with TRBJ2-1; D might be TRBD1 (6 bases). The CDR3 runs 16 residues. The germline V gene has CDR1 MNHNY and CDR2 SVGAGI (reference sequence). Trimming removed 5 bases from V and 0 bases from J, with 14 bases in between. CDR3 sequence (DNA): TGTGCCAGCAGTAGGACAGAGCAGAGCTCCTACAATGAGCAGTTCTTC. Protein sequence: CASSRTEQSSYNEQFF.

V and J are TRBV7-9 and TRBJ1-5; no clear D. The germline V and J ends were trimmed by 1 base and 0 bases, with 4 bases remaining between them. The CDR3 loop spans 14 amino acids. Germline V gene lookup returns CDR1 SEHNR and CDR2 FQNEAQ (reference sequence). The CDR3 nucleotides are TGTGCCAGCAGCTTAGAGTCTAGCAATCAGCCCCAGCATTTT. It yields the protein CASSLESSNQPQHF.

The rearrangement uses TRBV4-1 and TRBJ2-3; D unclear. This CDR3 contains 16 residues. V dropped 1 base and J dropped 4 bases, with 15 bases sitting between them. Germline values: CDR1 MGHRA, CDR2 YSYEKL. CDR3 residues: CASSQVGPRTPDTQYF. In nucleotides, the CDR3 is TGCGCCAGCAGCCAAGTTGGTCCTCGAACACCAGATACGCAGTATTTT.

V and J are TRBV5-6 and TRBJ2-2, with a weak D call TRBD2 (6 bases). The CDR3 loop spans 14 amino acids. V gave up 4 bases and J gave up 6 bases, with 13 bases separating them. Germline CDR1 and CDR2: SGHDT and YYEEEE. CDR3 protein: CASSGTPSAGELFF. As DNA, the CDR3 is TGTGCCAGCAGCGGGACTCCGTCCGCCGGGGAGCTGTTTTTT.

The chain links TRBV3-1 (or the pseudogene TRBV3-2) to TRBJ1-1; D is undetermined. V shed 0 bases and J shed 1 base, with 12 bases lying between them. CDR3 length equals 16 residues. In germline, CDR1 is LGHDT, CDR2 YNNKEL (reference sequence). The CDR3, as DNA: TGTGCCAGCAGCCAAGACTCGGGAGGCGGGAACACTGAAGCTTTCTTT. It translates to CASSQDSGGGNTEAFF.

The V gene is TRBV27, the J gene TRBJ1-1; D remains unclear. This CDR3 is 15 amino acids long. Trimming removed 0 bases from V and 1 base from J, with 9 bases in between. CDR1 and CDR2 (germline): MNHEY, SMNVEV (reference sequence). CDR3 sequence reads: CASSLSIVGNTEAFF. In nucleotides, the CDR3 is TGTGCCAGCAGTTTATCAATCGTGGGGAACACTGAAGCTTTCTTT.

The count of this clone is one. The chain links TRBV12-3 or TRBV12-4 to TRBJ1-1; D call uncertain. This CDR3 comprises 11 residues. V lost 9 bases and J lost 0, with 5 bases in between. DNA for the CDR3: TGTGCCAGTACCGTGAACACTGAAGCTTTCTTT. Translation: CASTVNTEAFF.

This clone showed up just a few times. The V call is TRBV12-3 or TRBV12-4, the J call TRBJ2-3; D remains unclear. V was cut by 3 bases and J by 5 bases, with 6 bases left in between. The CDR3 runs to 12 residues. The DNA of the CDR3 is TGTGCCAGCAGTTTGTTGGTAGATACGCAGTATTTT. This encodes CASSLLVDTQYF.

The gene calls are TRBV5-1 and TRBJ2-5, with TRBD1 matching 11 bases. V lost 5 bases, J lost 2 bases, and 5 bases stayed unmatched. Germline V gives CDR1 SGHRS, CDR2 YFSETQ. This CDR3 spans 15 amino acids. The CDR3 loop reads CASSGQGAQQETQYF. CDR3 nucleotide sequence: TGCGCCAGCAGTGGACAGGGGGCGCAGCAAGAGACCCAGTACTTC.

CDR3 in DNA: TGTGCCAGCAGTACTAGGGTTAACTATGGCTACACCTTC. It translates to CASSTRVNYGYTF. The gene calls are TRBV6-5 and TRBJ1-2, with D uncertain. Trimming removed 5 bases at V and 1 base at J, with 8 bases between. The CDR3 totals 13 residues. Per germline, CDR1 MNHEY and CDR2 SVGAGI.

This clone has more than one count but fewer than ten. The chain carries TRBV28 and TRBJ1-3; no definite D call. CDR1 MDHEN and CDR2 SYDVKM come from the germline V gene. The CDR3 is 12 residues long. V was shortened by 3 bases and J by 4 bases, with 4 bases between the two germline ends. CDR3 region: CASSFLGNTIYF. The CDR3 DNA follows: TGTGCCAGCAGTTTTTTAGGAAACACCATATATTTT.

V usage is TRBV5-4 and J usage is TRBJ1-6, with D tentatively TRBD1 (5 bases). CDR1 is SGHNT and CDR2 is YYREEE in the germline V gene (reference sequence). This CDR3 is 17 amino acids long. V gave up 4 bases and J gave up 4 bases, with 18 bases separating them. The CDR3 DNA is TGTGCCAGCAGCCCCGTGCCGGTACAGGCGTATAATTCACCCCTCCACTTT. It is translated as CASSPVPVQAYNSPLHF.

The CDR3 DNA follows: TGTGCCAGCGAGGGAGCGGGGCCTGAGACCCAGTACTTC. Translating gives CASEGAGPETQYF. The rearrangement uses TRBV7-9 and TRBJ2-5; TRBD2 agrees at 7 bases. The ends lost 8 bases at V and 5 bases at J; junction bases unmatched: 8. The CDR3 spans 13 residues. Germline V lookup: CDR1 SEHNR, CDR2 FQNEAQ (reference sequence). Supplemented by reference TRBV7-9 and TRBJ2-5, the full variable domain reads DTGVSQNPRHKITKRGQNVTFRCDPISEHNRLYWYRQTLGQGPEFLTYFQNEAQLEKSRLLSDRFSAERPKGSFSTLEIQRTEQGDSAMYLCASEGAGPETQYFGPGTRLLVL.

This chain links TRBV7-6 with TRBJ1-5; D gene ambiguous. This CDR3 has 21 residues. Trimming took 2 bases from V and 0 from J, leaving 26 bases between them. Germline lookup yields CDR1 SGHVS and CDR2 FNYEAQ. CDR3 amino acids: CASSLISGDPESRYSNQPQHF. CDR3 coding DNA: TGTGCCAGCAGCTTAATTTCCGGAGACCCCGAAAGTAGGTATAGCAATCAGCCCCAGCATTTT.

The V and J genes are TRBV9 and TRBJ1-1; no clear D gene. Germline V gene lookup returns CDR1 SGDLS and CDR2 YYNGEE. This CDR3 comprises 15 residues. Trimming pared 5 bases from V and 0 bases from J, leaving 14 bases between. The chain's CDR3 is CASRAHGGLNTEAFF. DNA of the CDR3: TGTGCCAGCAGGGCCCATGGAGGGCTGAACACTGAAGCTTTCTTT.

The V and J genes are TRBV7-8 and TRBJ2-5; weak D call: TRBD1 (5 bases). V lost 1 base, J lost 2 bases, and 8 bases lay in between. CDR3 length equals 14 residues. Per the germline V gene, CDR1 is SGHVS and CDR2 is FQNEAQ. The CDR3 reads CASSLVRQQETQYF. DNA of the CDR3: TGTGCCAGCAGCTTAGTCCGACAGCAAGAGACCCAGTACTTC.

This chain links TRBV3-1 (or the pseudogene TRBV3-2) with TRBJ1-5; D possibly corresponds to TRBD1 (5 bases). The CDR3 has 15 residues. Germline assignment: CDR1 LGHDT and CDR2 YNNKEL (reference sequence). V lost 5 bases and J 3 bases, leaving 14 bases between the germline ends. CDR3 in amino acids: CASSAPGFLNQPQHF. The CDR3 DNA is TGTGCCAGCAGCGCTCCAGGGTTCCTCAATCAGCCCCAGCATTTT.

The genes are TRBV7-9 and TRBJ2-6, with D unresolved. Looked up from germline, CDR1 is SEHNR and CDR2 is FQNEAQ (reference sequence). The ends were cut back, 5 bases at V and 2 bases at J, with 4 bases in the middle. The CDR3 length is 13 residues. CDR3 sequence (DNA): TGTGCCAGCAGCGCCACTGGGGCCAACGTCCTGACTTTC. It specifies CASSATGANVLTF.

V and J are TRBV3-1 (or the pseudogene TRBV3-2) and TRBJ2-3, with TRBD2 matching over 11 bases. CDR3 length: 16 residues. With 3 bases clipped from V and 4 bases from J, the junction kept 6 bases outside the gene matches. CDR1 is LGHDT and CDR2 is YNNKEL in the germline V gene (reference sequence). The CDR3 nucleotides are TGTGCCAGCAGCCAGTATAGCGGGGGGGGCGCAGATACGCAGTATTTT. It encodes CASSQYSGGGADTQYF.

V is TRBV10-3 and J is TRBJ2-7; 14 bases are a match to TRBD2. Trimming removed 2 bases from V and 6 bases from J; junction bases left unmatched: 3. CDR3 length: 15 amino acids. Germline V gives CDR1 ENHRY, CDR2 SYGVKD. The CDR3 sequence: CAISEGLAGGLEQYV. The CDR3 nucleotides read TGTGCCATCAGTGAGGGACTAGCGGGGGGACTCGAGCAGTACGTC.